Below are 30 T cell receptor beta chains sequenced from a single sample in a study of cytomegalovirus exposure and HLA in healthy donors. The PCR ran on 60 Vbeta and 13 Jbeta primers. Clones were sequenced by immunoSEQ multiplex PCR, and TCRdb holds only the in-frame ones, with some missing. This table has 130,000 to 150,000 clones, 60% to 85% appearing once. The sample was PBMCs. These receptors were obtained from a male donor in good health and CMV-seropositive.

The chain is built from TRBV30 and TRBJ2-2; D gene uncertain. Germline V gene lookup returns CDR1 GTSNPN and CDR2 SVGIG (reference sequence). V lost 3 bases, J lost 4 bases, and 3 bases lay in between. The CDR3 covers 11 residues. The DNA of the CDR3 is TGTGCCTGGAGCTTCACCGGGGAGCTGTTTTTT. It encodes CAWSFTGELFF.

V and J are TRBV19 and TRBJ1-1; TRBD1 is a possible D gene (5 bases). CDR1 and CDR2 (germline): LNHDA, SQIVND (reference sequence). The CDR3 sequence is 13 residues long. Trimming cost V 6 bases and J 4 bases, with 12 bases left between them. The CDR3: CASSQGWGTEAFF. CDR3 nucleotides: TGTGCCAGTAGCCAGGGTTGGGGCACTGAAGCTTTCTTT.

The rearrangement uses TRBV7-2 and TRBJ2-1; 13 positions agree with TRBD2. The CDR3 is 17 residues long. V gave up 5 bases and J gave up 3 bases; unmatched junction bases: 7. Germline CDR1 reads SGHTA; CDR2 reads FQGNSA. CDR3 DNA sequence: TGTGCCAGCAGCACCGGACTAGCGGGGGTGGGCTACAATGAGCAGTTCTTC. This sequence encodes CASSTGLAGVGYNEQFF.

There are a few counts of this clone. The rearrangement joins TRBV11-2 to TRBJ2-7; perhaps TRBD2 as D (6 bases). V lost 3 bases to trimming and J lost 6 bases, with 27 bases between them. Germline V gene lookup returns CDR1 SGHAT and CDR2 FQNNGV. The CDR3 is 18 residues long. Written as DNA, the CDR3 is TGTGCCAGCAGCTTGGGTCGGTGGGGAGGATCTTACGGCTCCGAGCAGTACTTC. Its protein is CASSLGRWGGSYGSEQYF.

The V gene is TRBV28, the J gene TRBJ2-7, with 8 bases matching TRBD2. Trimming at V came to 6 bases and at J to 4 bases, leaving 2 bases not matched to a gene. Germline V gene sequence: CDR1 MDHEN, CDR2 SYDVKM. The CDR3 is 12 amino acids. CDR3: CASRSSGYEQYF. The CDR3 DNA reads TGTGCCAGCAGGTCTAGCGGGTACGAGCAGTACTTC.

The gene calls are TRBV5-8 and TRBJ1-1; D gene ambiguous. Per the germline V gene, CDR1 is SGHTS and CDR2 is YDEGEE. V lost 2 bases and J 2 bases, leaving 10 bases between the germline ends. The CDR3 totals 14 residues. The CDR3 here is CASSFSGGNTEAFF. CDR3 nucleotides: TGTGCCAGCAGCTTTAGTGGCGGAAACACTGAAGCTTTCTTT.

V and J are TRBV7-2 and TRBJ2-1, with 7 positions matching TRBD2. V trimming: 1 base; J trimming: 4 bases; junction bases outside the gene matches: 4. The germline V gene encodes CDR1 SGHTA and CDR2 FQGNSA. The CDR3 covers 15 residues. The DNA of the CDR3 is TGTGCCAGCAGCTTAGAGGGGAGGGTGTACAATGAGCAGTTCTTC. Amino acids: CASSLEGRVYNEQFF.

This chain links TRBV4-1 with TRBJ2-5; TRBD2 matches 9 bases. Per the germline V gene, CDR1 is MGHRA and CDR2 is YSYEKL. CDR3 size: 16 residues. After removal of 2 bases from V and 7 bases from J, the junction contained 11 bases not matched to a gene. The CDR3 DNA follows: TGCGCCAGCAGCCAACTAACCCTGGCTAGCGGGGCGACCCAGTACTTC. It codes for CASSQLTLASGATQYF.

V is TRBV7-2 and J is TRBJ2-4, with 9 nucleotides matching TRBD2. Per germline, CDR1 SGHTA and CDR2 FQGNSA. CDR3 size: 14 residues. J lost 6 bases, V lost 8 bases, and 8 bases had no gene match. The CDR3 sequence is CASRAGGVGNIQYF. For the CDR3, the DNA is TGTGCCAGCCGGGCGGGGGGGGTTGGAAACATTCAGTACTTC.

The chain couples TRBV18 to TRBJ2-1, with D unresolved. There are 14 residues in the CDR3. Germline V gene data show CDR1 as KGHSH and CDR2 as LQKENI. V lost 3 bases, J lost 8 bases, and 14 bases lay in between. CDR3 nucleotide sequence: TGTGCCAGCTCACCCTCGATCGGTGTGGATGAGCAGTTCTTC. Translating it yields CASSPSIGVDEQFF.

V gene TRBV28 combines with J gene TRBJ2-1; a possible D gene is TRBD1 (6 bases). CDR3 length: 13 amino acids. The germline gives CDR1 MDHEN, CDR2 SYDVKM. Trimming shortened V by 6 bases and J by 4 bases, and 10 bases separated the two germline ends. CDR3 DNA: TGTGCCAGCAGAGAACAGGGATACAATGAGCAGTTCTTC. This sequence encodes CASREQGYNEQFF.

Comments on this clone: An end of the junction differs from the germline gene, which may be a read error. The rearrangement links TRBV4-1 to TRBJ1-2, with D maybe TRBD1 (6 bases). CDR1 and CDR2 (germline): MGHRA, YSYEKL. The CDR3 has 17 amino acids. CDR3 DNA: TGCGCCAGCAGCCAAGATACTAACAGGGAATATGACTATGGCTACCCCTTC. It is translated as CASSQDTNREYDYGYPF.

The CDR3 DNA reads as TGTGCCAGTAGTATGCCCGGGACAGGGGACTACGAGCAGTACTTC. Residues: CASSMPGTGDYEQYF. The V gene is TRBV19, the J gene TRBJ2-7, with 10 bases lining up with TRBD1. Germline trimming cut 3 bases from V and 3 bases from J; bases unmatched to any gene: 5. The CDR3 is 15 residues long. CDR1 and CDR2 (germline): LNHDA, SQIVND (reference sequence). Full variable domain (remainder filled in from reference TRBV19 and TRBJ2-7): DGGITQSPKYLFRKEGQNVTLSCEQNLNHDAMYWYRQDPGQGLRLIYYSQIVNDFQKGDIAEGYSVSREKKESFPLTVTSAQKNPTAFYLCASSMPGTGDYEQYFGPGTRLTVT.

Comments on this clone: The final CDR3 position lacks the conserved phenylalanine or tryptophan, pointing to a likely read error. This chain joins TRBV4-1 and TRBJ2-6; D ambiguous. This CDR3 spans 17 amino acids. Trimming pared 1 base from V and 0 bases from J, leaving 10 bases between. CDR1 and CDR2 (germline): MGHRA, YSYEKL. For the CDR3, the DNA is TGCGCCAGCAGCCAAGTAGGTGTAAACTCTGGGGCCAACGTCCTGACTTCC. Translated, it gives CASSQVGVNSGANVLTS.

The V gene is TRBV18, the J gene TRBJ2-1, with 11 bases matching TRBD2. CDR3 length: 17 amino acids. Losses at the gene ends were 3 bases for V and 6 bases for J; bases not matched to a gene: 10. The germline CDR1 and CDR2 sequences are KGHSH and LQKENI. CDR3 sequence (DNA): TGTGCCAGCTCACCGAAGACTAGCGGGATGCCAAGCAATGAGCAGTTCTTC. This encodes CASSPKTSGMPSNEQFF. The whole variable domain, remainder taken from reference TRBV18 and TRBJ2-1, is NAGVMQNPRHLVRRRGQEARLRCSPMKGHSHVYWYRQLPEEGLKFMVYLQKENIIDESGMPKERFSAEFPKEGPSILRIQQVVRGDSAAYFCASSPKTSGMPSNEQFFGPGTRLTVL.

The chain is built from TRBV7-2 and TRBJ2-1; 8 positions agree with TRBD2. There are 15 residues in the CDR3. V lost 2 bases and J lost 4; bases outside the gene matches: 4. From germline, CDR1 is SGHTA and CDR2 FQGNSA. The CDR3 coding sequence is TGTGCCAGCAGCTTATCCGCTAGCGGGTACAATGAGCAGTTCTTC. Protein product: CASSLSASGYNEQFF.

The chain couples TRBV7-6 to TRBJ2-1, with D uncertain. Germline-derived CDR1 and CDR2 are SGHVS and FNYEAQ. This CDR3 is built from 15 residues. Between the trimmed V and J ends, which lost 5 bases and 0 bases, there was a span of 11 bases. CDR3 in amino acids: CASSTSRLSYNEQFF. The CDR3 DNA sequence: TGTGCCAGCAGCACGTCCCGACTCTCCTACAATGAGCAGTTCTTC.

In its sample, this clone was seen a few times. The chain carries TRBV7-9 and TRBJ1-1; D perhaps matches TRBD1 (5 bases). The germline V gene encodes CDR1 SEHNR and CDR2 FQNEAQ (reference sequence). V lost 4 bases and J lost 5, with 23 bases in between. This CDR3 region has 17 residues. CDR3 bases: TGTGCCAGCAGCTCTACAAGAACCGCAGGGATTTGGACTGAAGCTTTCTTT. It is translated as CASSSTRTAGIWTEAFF.

The sample holds one count of this clone. The chain has TRBV6-5 and TRBJ2-5; weak D call: TRBD1 (6 bases). The CDR3 runs to 15 residues. Germline V lookup: CDR1 MNHEY, CDR2 SVGAGI. V lost 2 bases and J 5 bases, leaving 15 bases between the germline ends. The CDR3 sequence: CASSYGGSRTETQYF. The CDR3 DNA follows: TGTGCCAGCAGTTACGGGGGCAGTCGAACGGAGACCCAGTACTTC.

The chain links TRBV5-1 to TRBJ2-1; the match to TRBD2 covers 12 bases. Germline CDR1 reads SGHRS; CDR2 reads YFSETQ. The CDR3 is 16 amino acids. V shed 4 bases and J 2 bases; nucleotides not matched to a gene: 4. The CDR3 bases are TGCGCCAGCAGCCCCGGACTAGCGGGACCCTACAATGAGCAGTTCTTC. Residues: CASSPGLAGPYNEQFF.

CDR3 loop: CASSLGGGYQPQHF. CDR3 nucleotide sequence: TGTGCCAGCAGCTTAGGGGGGGGGTATCAGCCCCAGCATTTT. The genes are TRBV7-9 and TRBJ1-5; D is perhaps TRBD1 (5 bases). The germline V and J ends were trimmed by 1 base and 5 bases, with 9 bases remaining between them. The CDR3 totals 14 residues. Per the germline V gene, CDR1 is SEHNR and CDR2 is FQNEAQ (reference sequence). Full variable domain (missing parts from reference TRBV7-9 and TRBJ1-5): DTGVSQNPRHKITKRGQNVTFRCDPISEHNRLYWYRQTLGQGPEFLTYFQNEAQLEKSRLLSDRFSAERPKGSFSTLEIQRTEQGDSAMYLCASSLGGGYQPQHFGDGTRLSIL.

The chain carries TRBV5-5 and TRBJ1-2, with TRBD1 identical over 10 bases. With V trimmed by 4 bases and J by 6 bases, 12 bases remained unmatched. Germline V gene sequence: CDR1 SGHKS, CDR2 YYEKEE (reference sequence). This CDR3 comprises 16 residues. The CDR3 bases are TGTGCCAGCAGCGGGTTAGCGGGGACAGGGGCGCATGGCTACACCTTC. Translation gives CASSGLAGTGAHGYTF.

V is TRBV6-1 and J is TRBJ2-2; possibly TRBD1 for D (5 bases). The CDR3 extends over 16 amino acids. V lost 5 bases to trimming and J lost 3 bases, with 16 bases between them. In germline, CDR1 is MNHNS, CDR2 SASEGT. The CDR3 sequence is CASSKVGAAYTGELFF. The CDR3 coding sequence is TGTGCCAGCAGTAAAGTAGGGGCGGCATACACCGGGGAGCTGTTTTTT.

The CDR3 nucleotides read TGTGCCAGCAGTTTTAGGGGATATGGCTACACCTTC. Translated: CASSFRGYGYTF. V is TRBV28 and J is TRBJ1-2, with D tentatively TRBD1 (5 bases). CDR3 length: 12 residues. The V and J ends lost 3 bases and 5 bases respectively, with 7 bases between them. CDR1 MDHEN and CDR2 SYDVKM come from the germline V gene.

This clone was counted a few times. The CDR3, as DNA: TGTGCCATCACGGACAGGCAGGCTAACACTGAAGCTTTCTTT. This translates into CAITDRQANTEAFF. The chain joins TRBV10-3 to TRBJ1-1; the match to TRBD1 covers 7 bases. The CDR3 has 14 amino acids. Germline V gives CDR1 ENHRY, CDR2 SYGVKD. The V segment lost 7 bases and the J segment 2 bases; nucleotides outside the gene matches: 7.

This clone appeared a single time. The chain links TRBV28 to TRBJ1-5; D unclear. V dropped 2 bases and J dropped 1 base, with 9 bases sitting between them. CDR1 is MDHEN and CDR2 is SYDVKM in the germline V gene. The CDR3 has 15 residues. CDR3 bases: TGTGCCAGCAGTTTAGTCATACAGAGCAATCAGCCCCAGCATTTT. This translates into CASSLVIQSNQPQHF.

This clone has a handful of counts. This CDR3 is missing its conserved last phenylalanine or tryptophan, likely due to a read error. The chain employs TRBV5-1 and TRBJ2-7, with TRBD1 as a possible D gene (5 bases). Germline CDR1 reads SGHRS; CDR2 reads YFSETQ. CDR3 length: 14 residues. V dropped 0 bases and J dropped 4 bases, with 11 bases sitting between them. The CDR3 protein is CASSLEGKLYEQYL. DNA for the CDR3: TGCGCCAGCAGCTTGGAGGGGAAACTTTACGAGCAGTACCTC.

This clone was recorded only once. The V gene is TRBV10-3, the J gene TRBJ2-7; D gene ambiguous. The CDR3 has 16 residues. Germline values: CDR1 ENHRY, CDR2 SYGVKD. Between the trimmed V and J ends, which lost 0 bases and 1 base, there was a span of 13 bases. In DNA, the CDR3 is TGTGCCATCAGTGAGTCGACTCGGATTTGGTCCTACGAGCAGTACTTC. Its protein product is CAISESTRIWSYEQYF.

The chain uses TRBV9 and TRBJ2-5; TRBD1 matches 7 bases. Germline CDR1 reads SGDLS; CDR2 reads YYNGEE. This CDR3 spans 13 amino acids. V lost 0 bases, J lost 9 bases, and 5 bases stayed unmatched. CDR3 in DNA: TGTGCCAGCAGCGTAGGACAGGGTACGGCCCAGTACTTC. This encodes CASSVGQGTAQYF. The variable domain in full, completed from reference TRBV9 and TRBJ2-5, reads DSGVTQTPKHLITATGQRVTLRCSPRSGDLSVYWYQQSLDQGLQFLIQYYNGEERAKGNILERFSAQQFPDLHSELNLSSLELGDSALYFCASSVGQGTAQYFGPGTRLLVL.

This clone has just one count. V and J are TRBV7-2 and TRBJ2-4, with 9 bases aligning to TRBD2. The junction had 7 bases not matched to a gene; V was cut back by 4 bases and J by 6 bases. From germline, CDR1 is SGHTA and CDR2 FQGNSA. The CDR3 is made up of 15 amino acids. Written as DNA, the CDR3 is TGTGCCAGCAGCTGGGGACTAGCCTACCTAAACATTCAGTACTTC. As protein: CASSWGLAYLNIQYF.